The present entry profiles one T cell receptor (beta chain) with its context. Antigen specificity is unknown. Germline and junction disagree at one end, which may indicate a read error. CDR1 and CDR2 from the germline V gene are GTSNPN and SVGIG (reference sequence). The CDR3 has 12 amino acids. An even split of each subset's genomic DNA across several immunoSEQ plates was performed. Generated by immunoSEQ multiplex PCR, the TCRdb table keeps only in-frame clones and is missing some. Of over a million clones detected, roughly 75% appear once; the ten largest clones hold roughly 1.5%. This specimen comes from a study of shared clonotypes between healthy human individuals. The overall study: Three CD4 naive, three CD4 memory, two CD8 naive and one CD8 memory plate were used per donor. Findings and limits, study-wide: Among donors, the sharing of clonotypes was expected to be influenced by sequencing depth.

The chain employs TRBV30 and TRBJ2-1, with D possibly TRBD2 on 6 matching bases. The receptor's source is a man aged 18 to 29 in good health. Specimen: memory CD4+ T cells sorted from blood. This sample's subset: CD45RA-negative fraction. CDR3 in amino acids: CAWSRDRGVKVF. The CDR3 coding sequence is TGTGCCTGGAGTCGGGACCGCGGGGTGAAAGTCTTC.